What follows are 18 T cell receptor beta chains derived from one specimen sequenced in a study of blood T cell repertoires in COVID-19. Sequencing was performed with immunoSEQ multiplex PCR; in TCRdb, only in-frame clones are kept and a portion is missing. The repertoire has 30,000 or so clones, around 93% of them found once; the top ten carry almost 10%. Sample: peripheral blood. The receptors were sampled from a human donor with active COVID-19. The donor label of this sample is uncertain.

The rearrangement joins TRBV24-1 to TRBJ1-2, with TRBD1 matching over 7 bases. CDR3 length: 16 amino acids. V lost 4 bases and J lost 6; bases outside the gene matches: 13. Per germline, CDR1 KGHDR and CDR2 SFDVKD. The CDR3 sequence: CATSDLEIDRVDGYTF. The DNA of the CDR3 is TGTGCCACCAGTGACCTCGAAATAGACAGGGTCGATGGCTACACCTTC.

V gene TRBV3-1 (or the pseudogene TRBV3-2) combines with J gene TRBJ2-7; no clear D. The V end was cut by 1 base, the J end by 3 bases, with 13 bases between. The CDR3 totals 15 residues. Germline V gives CDR1 LGHDT, CDR2 YNNKEL (reference sequence). The DNA of the CDR3 is TGTGCCAGCAGCCAAGTTGGGCCGTCCAACTACGAGCAGTACTTC. Translation gives CASSQVGPSNYEQYF.

The chain recombines TRBV4-1 with TRBJ2-1; possible D gene TRBD2, 5 bases. Germline V CDR1 and CDR2: MGHRA, YSYEKL. Between the trimmed V and J ends, which lost 0 bases and 4 bases, there was a span of 16 bases. This CDR3 region has 17 residues. The CDR3 coding sequence is TGCGCCAGCAGCCAAGATCTGCGCAGGACTTATTACAATGAGCAGTTCTTC. This gives the protein CASSQDLRRTYYNEQFF.

The chain joins TRBV28 to TRBJ2-2, with 9 bases lining up with TRBD2. The CDR3 has 14 amino acids. The V segment lost 8 bases and the J segment 5 bases; nucleotides outside the gene matches: 6. Germline loops: CDR1 MDHEN, CDR2 SYDVKM. CDR3 nucleotides: TGTGCCAGCCTTATAGCGGGAGTTACCGGGGAGCTGTTTTTT. It is translated as CASLIAGVTGELFF.

The CDR3 sequence: CASSLVGATSSYEQYF. The CDR3 bases are TGTGCCAGCAGCTTGGTAGGGGCTACGAGCTCCTACGAGCAGTACTTC. This chain connects TRBV5-6 to TRBJ2-7; D possibly corresponds to TRBD1 (5 bases). CDR1 and CDR2 (germline): SGHDT, YYEEEE. Trimming removed 0 bases from V and 0 bases from J, with 13 bases in between. The length of the CDR3 is 16 residues.

V usage is TRBV6-2 or TRBV6-3 and J usage is TRBJ2-7, with 7 positions matching TRBD2. The CDR3 runs to 14 residues. CDR1 MNHEY and CDR2 SVGEGT come from the germline V gene. Losses at the gene ends were 4 bases for V and 5 bases for J; bases not matched to a gene: 8. The CDR3 DNA is TGTGCCAGCAGTTTAGCGGGTCGCGGGGACGAGCAGTACTTC. Protein sequence: CASSLAGRGDEQYF.

The chain couples TRBV19 to TRBJ2-7; the match to TRBD1 covers 9 bases. The J segment lost 3 bases and the V segment lost 5 bases, leaving 5 bases of the junction unmatched. The CDR3 runs to 14 residues. CDR1 is LNHDA and CDR2 is SQIVND in the germline V gene (reference sequence). The CDR3 DNA sequence: TGTGCCAGTAGTTGGGGACAGGGTGGCTACGAGCAGTACTTC. Translating gives CASSWGQGGYEQYF.

V is TRBV3-1 (or the pseudogene TRBV3-2) and J is TRBJ2-7; TRBD2 might be the D (6 bases). The CDR3 is 14 amino acids. Germline loops: CDR1 LGHDT, CDR2 YNNKEL (reference sequence). V gave up 1 base and J gave up 3 bases, with 10 bases separating them. Here the CDR3 reads CASSQARGRYEQYF. Here the CDR3 DNA reads TGTGCCAGCAGCCAAGCGCGGGGACGCTACGAGCAGTACTTC.

The rearrangement joins TRBV27 to TRBJ1-4, with no clear D. The CDR3 extends over 14 amino acids. Trimming took off 5 bases at V and 2 bases at J, with 9 bases between the two ends. CDR1 and CDR2 (germline): MNHEY, SMNVEV (reference sequence). The CDR3 DNA sequence: TGTGCCAGCAGTCCGCGGGCGACTAATGAAAAACTGTTTTTT. It encodes CASSPRATNEKLFF. Full variable domain (remainder filled in from reference TRBV27 and TRBJ1-4): EAQVTQNPRYLITVTGKKLTVTCSQNMNHEYMSWYRQDPGLGLRQIYYSMNVEVTDKGDVPEGYKVSRKEKRNFPLILESPSPNQTSLYFCASSPRATNEKLFFGSGTQLSVL.

The chain is built from TRBV9 and TRBJ2-1, with TRBD2 matching 9 bases. Germline V CDR1 and CDR2: SGDLS, YYNGEE. The CDR3 loop spans 16 amino acids. V was pared by 7 bases and J by 7 bases, with 15 bases of the junction left unmatched. CDR3 coding DNA: TGTGCCAGCGGCCAGGGGCGGGAGGGGGGTAGTAATGAGCAGTTCTTC. Translated: CASGQGREGGSNEQFF.

V gene TRBV6-5 combines with J gene TRBJ1-2; D is unclear. V lost 10 bases, J lost 3 bases, and 15 bases lay in between. Germline V gene lookup returns CDR1 MNHEY and CDR2 SVGAGI. The CDR3 loop spans 13 amino acids. CDR3 nucleotide sequence: TGTGCCACCGGGCGGACCGGGGACTATGGCTACACCTTC. Residues: CATGRTGDYGYTF.

This chain connects TRBV3-1 (or the pseudogene TRBV3-2) to TRBJ2-1, with TRBD2 matching 7 bases. The germline V gene has CDR1 LGHDT and CDR2 YNNKEL (reference sequence). J was trimmed by 5 bases and V by 4 bases; bases with no gene match: 11. The CDR3 runs to 16 residues. CDR3 amino acids: CASSLGASGVHNEQFF. The CDR3 DNA reads as TGTGCCAGCAGCCTCGGCGCTAGCGGCGTTCACAATGAGCAGTTCTTC.

The V call is TRBV5-6, the J call TRBJ2-5; 8 bases are a match to TRBD1. The CDR3 runs to 15 residues. CDR1 and CDR2 (germline): SGHDT, YYEEEE. V shed 3 bases, J shed 3 bases, and the junction held 7 bases outside the gene matches. The CDR3 DNA sequence: TGTGCCAGCAGCTCCGGGACAGGAGCTAAAGAGACCCAGTACTTC. It is translated as CASSSGTGAKETQYF.

V usage is TRBV27 and J usage is TRBJ2-3, with 10 bases fitting TRBD2. The CDR3 consists of 14 residues. V dropped 8 bases and J dropped 3; count of bases not matched to a gene: 5. CDR1 is MNHEY and CDR2 is SMNVEV in the germline V gene (reference sequence). The CDR3 loop is CASATSGVTDTQYF. The CDR3 nucleotides read TGTGCCAGCGCAACTAGCGGGGTGACAGATACGCAGTATTTT.

The J gene is TRBJ1-1, the V gene TRBV19; 8 positions match TRBD1. V trimming: 4 bases; J trimming: 3 bases; junction bases outside the gene matches: 7. The CDR3 totals 15 residues. Germline V lookup: CDR1 LNHDA, CDR2 SQIVND (reference sequence). CDR3 bases: TGTGCCAGTAGTACGCACAGGGGGGGGGACACTGAAGCTTTCTTT. Amino acid sequence: CASSTHRGGDTEAFF.

V usage is TRBV6-5 and J usage is TRBJ1-2; 7 bases line up with TRBD1. The CDR3 spans 16 residues. The germline CDR1 and CDR2 sequences are MNHEY and SVGAGI. V lost 2 bases, J lost 3 bases, and 9 bases stayed unmatched. Written as DNA, the CDR3 is TGTGCCAGCAGTTACCTACCGACAGGGATCGACTATGGCTACACCTTC. Translated, it gives CASSYLPTGIDYGYTF.

The DNA of the CDR3 is TGTGCCAGCAGGACTAGCAGTTCGGGCGAGCAGTACTTC. This translates into CASRTSSSGEQYF. The gene calls are TRBV19 and TRBJ2-7; TRBD2 matches at 8 bases. Germline loops: CDR1 LNHDA, CDR2 SQIVND (reference sequence). J was trimmed by 6 bases and V by 9 bases; bases with no gene match: 10. The CDR3 consists of 13 residues. Complete variable domain (other parts from reference TRBV19 and TRBJ2-7): DGGITQSPKYLFRKEGQNVTLSCEQNLNHDAMYWYRQDPGQGLRLIYYSQIVNDFQKGDIAEGYSVSREKKESFPLTVTSAQKNPTAFYLCASRTSSSGEQYFGPGTRLTVT.

The gene calls are TRBV27 and TRBJ2-7; unclear D gene. The CDR3 has 14 residues. Per the germline V gene, CDR1 is MNHEY and CDR2 is SMNVEV (reference sequence). With 3 bases removed from V and 3 bases from J, the gap between germline ends came to 12 bases. The CDR3 bases are TGTGCCAGCAGTTTGCTTTCAGGAAACTACGAGCAGTACTTC. Translating gives CASSLLSGNYEQYF.